This is a list of T cell receptor beta chains from one sample in a study of T cell repertoires in cytomegalovirus infection. TCRdb reprocessed the reads with MiXCR, giving one entry per CDR3 protein. The table shows hundreds of thousands of distinct CDR3 sequences, with roughly 30% occurring only once. Their target antigens are unknown. Sequences were derived from cultured CD8+ T cells from PBMCs, sampled from culture after CMV antigen stimulation. These receptors all stem from a human donor in good health (CMV status not recorded). Some clones in this sample may be carry-over from other donors' samples. Both conserved end residues are part of each CDR3. Fields, in order: clone size, J gene, V gene, D gene, CDR3 length, CDR3 DNA, CDR3 protein. A D gene is named only where the DNA matches it firmly. Size is stated for part of the rows, as once, few or many counts, or as a class when the clone is expanded.

abundance: many
j_gene: TRBJ2-3
v_gene: TRBV7-8
d_gene: TRBD1
len: 18
CDR3nt: TGTGCCAGCAGCGTAGGGGGCAGGGGACAGCCAAGCACAGATACGCAGTATTTT
CDR3aa: CASSVGGRGQPSTDTQYF

abundance: .
j_gene: TRBJ2-3
v_gene: TRBV11-2
d_gene: .
len: 17
CDR3nt: TGTGCCAGCAGCTTCGCTTTTGAGGATTCAAGCACAGATACGCAGTATTTT
CDR3aa: CASSFAFEDSSTDTQYF

abundance: .
j_gene: TRBJ2-2
v_gene: TRBV5-6
d_gene: TRBD2
len: 16
CDR3nt: TGTGCCAGCAGCTTGTCAGCGGGGGTAAACACCGGGGAGCTGTTTTTT
CDR3aa: CASSLSAGVNTGELFF

abundance: .
j_gene: TRBJ2-1
v_gene: TRBV5-4
d_gene: .
len: 15
CDR3nt: TGTGCCAGCAGCCCCAGGGAGGCCGCCTACAATGAGCAGTTCTTC
CDR3aa: CASSPREAAYNEQFF

abundance: .
j_gene: TRBJ1-5
v_gene: TRBV6-2/TRBV6-3
d_gene: .
len: 14
CDR3nt: TGTGCCAGCTTCGAGGGACGTAGCAATCAGCCCCAGCATTTT
CDR3aa: CASFEGRSNQPQHF

abundance: .
j_gene: TRBJ2-7
v_gene: TRBV19
d_gene: .
len: 16
CDR3nt: TGTGCCAGTAGTCGCTTCGAGGGCCGACTCTCCTACGAGCAGTACTTC
CDR3aa: CASSRFEGRLSYEQYF

abundance: .
j_gene: TRBJ2-5
v_gene: TRBV10-3
d_gene: .
len: 16
CDR3nt: TGTGCCATCAGTGGGGGGCCCCGACAGACCGAAGAGACCCAGTACTTC
CDR3aa: CAISGGPRQTEETQYF

abundance: few
j_gene: TRBJ2-3
v_gene: TRBV6-5
d_gene: .
len: 13
CDR3nt: TGTGCCAGCGGGGGCCCTAGCACAGATACGCAGTATTTT
CDR3aa: CASGGPSTDTQYF

abundance: few
j_gene: TRBJ2-5
v_gene: TRBV7-9
d_gene: .
len: 17
CDR3nt: TGTGCCAGCAGCCCCGAGAGAGGGGTGGAGGACCAAGAGACCCAGTACTTC
CDR3aa: CASSPERGVEDQETQYF

abundance: few
j_gene: TRBJ2-7
v_gene: TRBV20-1
d_gene: TRBD2
len: 14
CDR3nt: TGCAGTGCTAGGCACCTAGCGGAGTACTACGAGCAGTACTTC
CDR3aa: CSARHLAEYYEQYF